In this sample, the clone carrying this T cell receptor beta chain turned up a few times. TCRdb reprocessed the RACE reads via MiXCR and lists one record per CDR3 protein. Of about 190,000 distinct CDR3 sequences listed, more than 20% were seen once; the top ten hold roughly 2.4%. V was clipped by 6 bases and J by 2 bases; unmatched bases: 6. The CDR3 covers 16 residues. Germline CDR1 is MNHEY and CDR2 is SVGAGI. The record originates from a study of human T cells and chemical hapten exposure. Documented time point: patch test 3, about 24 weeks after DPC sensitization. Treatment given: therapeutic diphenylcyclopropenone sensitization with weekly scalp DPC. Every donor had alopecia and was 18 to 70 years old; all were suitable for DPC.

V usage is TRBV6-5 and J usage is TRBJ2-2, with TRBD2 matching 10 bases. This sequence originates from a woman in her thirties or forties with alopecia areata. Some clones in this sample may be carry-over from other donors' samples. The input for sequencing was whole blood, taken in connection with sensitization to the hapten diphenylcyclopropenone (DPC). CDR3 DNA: TGTGCCAGCAGCTCAGGACTAGCGGTAAACACCGGGGAGCTGTTTTTT. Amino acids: CASSSGLAVNTGELFF.